Presented here are 21 T cell receptor beta chains from one specimen sequenced in a study of shared clonotypes between healthy human individuals. TCRdb's copy holds only in-frame clones and misses some; the assay was immunoSEQ multiplex PCR. The sample has some 1 million clones; 75% are singletons. The sequenced sample was memory CD4+ T cells sorted from blood. The subset denotes: CD45RA-negative fraction. The receptor source for this set is a man younger than 35 in good health.

The V call is TRBV2, the J call TRBJ2-3; 7 nucleotides line up with TRBD1. CDR1 and CDR2 from the germline V gene are SNHLY and FYNNEI. Losses at the gene ends were 6 bases for V and 6 bases for J; bases not matched to a gene: 9. The CDR3 contains 14 residues. CDR3 DNA sequence: TGTGCCAGCAGCGGACCCAGGGGGAAGGATACGCAGTATTTT. Its translation: CASSGPRGKDTQYF.

The V call is TRBV18, the J call TRBJ2-1; perhaps D is TRBD1 or TRBD2 (5 bases each). Trimming removed 4 bases at V and 0 bases at J, with 16 bases between. This CDR3 spans 17 amino acids. CDR1 KGHSH and CDR2 LQKENI come from the germline V gene. The CDR3 nucleotides are TGTGCCAGCTCACTCACGCCCTCAGGGAGCTCCTACAATGAGCAGTTCTTC. This encodes CASSLTPSGSSYNEQFF.

As concerns this clone: The same CDR3 can be traced to other DNA sequences in this sample. CDR3 amino acids: CASSSRQGSTDTQYF. The CDR3 bases are TGTGCCAGCTCATCCCGACAGGGTAGCACAGATACGCAGTATTTT. This sequence joins TRBV18 and TRBJ2-3; the match to TRBD1 covers 7 bases. The CDR3 contains 15 residues. Germline assignment: CDR1 KGHSH and CDR2 LQKENI. V lost 5 bases and J lost 0; bases outside the gene matches: 5.

The chain employs TRBV7-2 and TRBJ2-1; weak D call: TRBD2 (5 bases). In germline, CDR1 is SGHTA, CDR2 FQGNSA. The CDR3 has 12 amino acids. V was clipped by 6 bases and J by 10 bases, with 13 bases between them. The CDR3 DNA reads TGTGCCAGCAGTAAAGAGGGCGGAGAGCAGTTCTTC. Amino acid sequence: CASSKEGGEQFF.

The gene calls are TRBV7-2 and TRBJ2-1; a possible D gene is TRBD2 (5 bases). Per germline, CDR1 SGHTA and CDR2 FQGNSA. The CDR3 is 16 amino acids. V shed 5 bases and J shed 6 bases, with 20 bases lying between them. CDR3 amino acids: CASSPQPGSIPNEQFF. The CDR3 DNA reads TGTGCCAGCAGCCCACAACCGGGGTCTATTCCCAATGAGCAGTTCTTC.

The rearrangement uses TRBV5-5 and TRBJ1-1; 7 nucleotides align to TRBD1. Germline lookup yields CDR1 SGHKS and CDR2 YYEKEE (reference sequence). The trim removed 5 bases at V and 0 bases at J, leaving 7 bases unmatched. The CDR3 is 15 amino acids. Here the CDR3 reads CASSRQGAMNTEAFF. The CDR3 bases are TGTGCCAGCAGTAGACAGGGCGCTATGAACACTGAAGCTTTCTTT.

The rearrangement joins TRBV7-9 to TRBJ2-7; D unresolved. The length of the CDR3 is 14 residues. Germline V gene data show CDR1 as SEHNR and CDR2 as FQNEAQ (reference sequence). Between the trimmed V and J ends, which lost 5 bases and 0 bases, there was a span of 11 bases. The CDR3 protein is CASSRDQTSYEQYF. CDR3 DNA sequence: TGTGCCAGCAGCCGAGACCAGACCTCCTACGAGCAGTACTTC.

This chain links TRBV10-2 with TRBJ2-2; no clear D. The CDR3 contains 15 residues. Trimming left V 1 base short and J 0 bases short, with 6 bases between. Looked up from germline, CDR1 is WSHSY and CDR2 is SAAADI. The CDR3 nucleotides read TGCGCCAGCAGTGAGTTTGCCTCGAACACCGGGGAGCTGTTTTTT. Protein: CASSEFASNTGELFF.

Notes on this clone: This sample includes further DNA sequences coding for the same CDR3. The chain carries TRBV7-9 and TRBJ1-2; D is ambiguous. The CDR3 totals 14 residues. The V end lost 5 bases, the J end lost 0 bases, and 10 bases lay between the germline ends. Germline CDR1 reads SEHNR; CDR2 reads FQNEAQ (reference sequence). CDR3 coding DNA: TGTGCCAGCAGCCCAAGTGGGGCTAACTATGGCTACACCTTC. The encoded protein is CASSPSGANYGYTF.

The chain uses TRBV29-1 and TRBJ1-4; 8 bases are shared with TRBD1. CDR1 SQVTM and CDR2 ANQGSEA come from the germline V gene. CDR3 length: 13 residues. The V gene end was trimmed by 4 bases and the J gene end by 10 bases; junction bases not matched to a gene: 8. This CDR3 is CSVAGDRGGKLFF. CDR3 nucleotides: TGCAGCGTTGCTGGCGACAGGGGTGGAAAACTGTTTTTT.

V and J are TRBV5-1 and TRBJ2-3, with TRBD1 identical over 9 bases. V was clipped by 4 bases and J by 4 bases; unmatched bases: 13. This CDR3 spans 17 amino acids. Germline lookup yields CDR1 SGHRS and CDR2 YFSETQ. CDR3 sequence: CASSANPQGAGADTQYF. CDR3 nucleotide sequence: TGCGCCAGCAGCGCGAACCCACAGGGGGCTGGGGCAGATACGCAGTATTTT.

J is TRBJ1-5 and V is TRBV28, with D possibly matching TRBD1 (6 bases). Germline assignment: CDR1 MDHEN and CDR2 SYDVKM. The CDR3 runs 18 residues. Trimming stripped 9 bases from V and 3 bases from J, with 27 bases between. Written as DNA, the CDR3 is TGTGCCAGTAACAGGGTGACCTCTAGCTACAGTGACAATCAGCCCCAGCATTTT. Translated, it gives CASNRVTSSYSDNQPQHF. The complete variable domain, with remaining parts taken from reference TRBV28 and TRBJ1-5, reads DVKVTQSSRYLVKRTGEKVFLECVQDMDHENMFWYRQDPGLGLRLIYFSYDVKMKEKGDIPEGYSVSREKKERFSLILESASTNQTSMYLCASNRVTSSYSDNQPQHFGDGTRLSIL.

Comment on this clone: The sample has other DNA sequences that encode this CDR3 too. This chain connects TRBV9 to TRBJ1-3; D is ambiguous. Trimming removed 0 bases from V and 3 bases from J, with 4 bases in between. This CDR3 contains 13 residues. CDR1 is SGDLS, CDR2 YYNGEE, per germline. As DNA, the CDR3 is TGTGCCAGCAGCGTAGGGGGTGGAAACACCATATATTTT. Translated, it gives CASSVGGGNTIYF.

The CDR3 loop reads CASSIQTSRSYSTDTQYF. The CDR3 coding sequence is TGTGCCAGTAGTATACAGACTAGCAGATCTTATAGCACAGATACGCAGTATTTT. The chain joins TRBV19 to TRBJ2-3; 7 nucleotides align to TRBD2. Losses at the gene ends were 2 bases for V and 0 bases for J; bases not matched to a gene: 11. The CDR3 spans 18 residues. Germline V gene sequence: CDR1 LNHDA, CDR2 SQIVND (reference sequence).

The CDR3 DNA follows: TGTGCCAGCAGTGAAGCGGGAACAGTGAGCAATCAGCCCCAGCATTTT. This gives the protein CASSEAGTVSNQPQHF. The chain joins TRBV6-1 to TRBJ1-5; no clear D. V dropped 0 bases and J dropped 1 base, with 10 bases sitting between them. CDR3 length: 16 residues. CDR1 MNHNS and CDR2 SASEGT come from the germline V gene.

Ten or more counts support this clone. At the DNA level, this CDR3 is encoded by other sequences in the same sample as well. The CDR3 region is CASSSWGDTQYF. The CDR3 DNA reads as TGCGCCAGCAGCTCCTGGGGGGATACGCAGTATTTT. This chain uses TRBV5-1 with TRBJ2-3; either TRBD1 or TRBD2 may fit D (5 bases each). The CDR3 covers 12 residues. Looked up from germline, CDR1 is SGHRS and CDR2 is YFSETQ. Trimming took off 3 bases at V and 6 bases at J, with 8 bases between the two ends.

The chain joins TRBV30 to TRBJ2-1; 7 bases are shared with TRBD2. Germline V CDR1 and CDR2: GTSNPN, SVGIG (reference sequence). The CDR3 loop spans 13 amino acids. V lost 8 bases and J lost 2; bases outside the gene matches: 6. The CDR3 sequence is CAAQREAYNEQFF. In nucleotides, the CDR3 is TGTGCCGCCCAACGGGAGGCCTACAATGAGCAGTTCTTC.

The V and J genes are TRBV6-5 and TRBJ1-1, with 7 bases aligning to TRBD1. The CDR3 is 14 amino acids. Germline V gene sequence: CDR1 MNHEY, CDR2 SVGAGI. The trim removed 5 bases at V and 5 bases at J, leaving 8 bases unmatched. Written as DNA, the CDR3 is TGTGCCAGCAGTCAACAGGGGAGGAAGACTGAAGCTTTCTTT. Translating it yields CASSQQGRKTEAFF.

CDR3 bases: TGTGCCAGCAGCTTGCTGAGGAACACTGAAGCTTTCTTT. It specifies CASSLLRNTEAFF. The chain couples TRBV11-3 to TRBJ1-1; D remains ambiguous. Trimming shortened V by 3 bases and J by 1 base, and 6 bases separated the two germline ends. Per germline, CDR1 SGHNT and CDR2 YENEEA. CDR3 length: 13 amino acids.

The chain couples TRBV5-6 to TRBJ1-2; D gene ambiguous. The CDR3 runs 15 residues. Trimming stripped 0 bases from V and 6 bases from J, with 15 bases between. CDR1 is SGHDT, CDR2 YYEEEE, per germline. The CDR3 DNA sequence: TGTGCCAGCAGCTTGGGGTACGAGGGTCGGGATGGCTACACCTTC. This translates into CASSLGYEGRDGYTF.

V gene TRBV28 combines with J gene TRBJ2-2; 7 positions agree with TRBD1. The CDR3 spans 17 residues. The germline V gene has CDR1 MDHEN and CDR2 SYDVKM. V dropped 5 bases and J dropped 1; count of bases not matched to a gene: 10. The DNA of the CDR3 is TGTGCCAGCAGTGTGACCCTGGGACAGCTGAACACCGGGGAGCTGTTTTTT. This translates into CASSVTLGQLNTGELFF.